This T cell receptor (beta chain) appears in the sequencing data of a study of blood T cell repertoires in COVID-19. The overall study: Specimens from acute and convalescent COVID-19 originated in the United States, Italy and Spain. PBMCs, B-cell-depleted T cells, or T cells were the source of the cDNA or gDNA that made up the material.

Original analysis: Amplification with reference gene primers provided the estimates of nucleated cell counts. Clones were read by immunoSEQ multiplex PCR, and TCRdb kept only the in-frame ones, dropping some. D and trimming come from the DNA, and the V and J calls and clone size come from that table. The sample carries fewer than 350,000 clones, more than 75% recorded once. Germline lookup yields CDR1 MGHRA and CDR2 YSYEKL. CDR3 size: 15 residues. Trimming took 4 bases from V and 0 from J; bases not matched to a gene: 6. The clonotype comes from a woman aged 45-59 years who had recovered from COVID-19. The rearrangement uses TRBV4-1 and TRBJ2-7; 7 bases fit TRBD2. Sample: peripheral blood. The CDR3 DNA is TGCGCCAGCAGCCCTCCTACTAGCGCCTCCTACGAGCAGTACTTC. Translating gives CASSPPTSASYEQYF.